The clone carrying this TCR beta chain was recorded at least ten times. Germline CDR1 reads MNHEY; CDR2 reads SMNVEV (reference sequence). This CDR3 spans 14 amino acids. V was pared by 5 bases and J by 9 bases, with 9 bases of the junction left unmatched. Preparation of the TCRbeta library was carried out with unique molecular identifiers. TCRdb fed the PCR reads into MiXCR, producing one record per CDR3 protein. The sample carries 500,000 to 650,000 distinct CDR3 sequences, roughly 13% recorded once. This sample is part of a study of T-cell reconstitution after alpha-beta-depleted transplantation in children.

The specimen comprised PBMCs, mostly from graft donor cells, sampled 360 days after TCRalphabeta/CD19-depleted stem cell transplant. The J gene is TRBJ1-5, the V gene TRBV27; 8 positions agree with TRBD1. The clonotype was recovered from a male patient aged 10 to 17 who had a stem cell transplant for acute myeloid leukemia, so the T cells may come from the graft donor. CDR3 in DNA: TGTGCCAGCAGTCCAGGGGGCGGGAAAGGGCCCCAGCATTTT. The encoded protein is CASSPGGGKGPQHF.